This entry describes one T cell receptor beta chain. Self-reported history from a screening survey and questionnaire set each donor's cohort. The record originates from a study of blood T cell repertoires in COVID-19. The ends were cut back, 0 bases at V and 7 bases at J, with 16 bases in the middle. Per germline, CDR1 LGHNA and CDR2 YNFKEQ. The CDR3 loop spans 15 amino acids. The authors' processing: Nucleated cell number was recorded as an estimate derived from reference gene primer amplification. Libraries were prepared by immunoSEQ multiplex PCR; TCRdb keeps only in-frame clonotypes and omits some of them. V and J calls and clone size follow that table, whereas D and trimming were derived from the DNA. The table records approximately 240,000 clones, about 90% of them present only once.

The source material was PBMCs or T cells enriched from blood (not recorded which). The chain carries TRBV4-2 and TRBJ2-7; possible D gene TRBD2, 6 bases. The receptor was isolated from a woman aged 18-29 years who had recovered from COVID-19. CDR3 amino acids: CASSQEGLAGWEQYF. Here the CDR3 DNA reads TGTGCCAGCAGCCAAGAGGGACTTGCGGGATGGGAGCAGTACTTC.